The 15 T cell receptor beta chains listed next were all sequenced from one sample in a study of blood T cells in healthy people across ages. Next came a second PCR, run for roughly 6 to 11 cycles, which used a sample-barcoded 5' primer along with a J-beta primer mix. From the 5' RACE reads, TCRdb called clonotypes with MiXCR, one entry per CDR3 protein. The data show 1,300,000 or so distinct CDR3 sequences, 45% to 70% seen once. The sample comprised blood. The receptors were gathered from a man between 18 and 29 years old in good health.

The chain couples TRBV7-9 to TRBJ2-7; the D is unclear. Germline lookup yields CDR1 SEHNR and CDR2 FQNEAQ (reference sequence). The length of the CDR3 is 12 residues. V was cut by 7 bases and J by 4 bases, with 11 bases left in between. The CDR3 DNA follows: TGTGCCAGCACCGGAGCTGGGTACGAGCAGTACTTC. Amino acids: CASTGAGYEQYF.

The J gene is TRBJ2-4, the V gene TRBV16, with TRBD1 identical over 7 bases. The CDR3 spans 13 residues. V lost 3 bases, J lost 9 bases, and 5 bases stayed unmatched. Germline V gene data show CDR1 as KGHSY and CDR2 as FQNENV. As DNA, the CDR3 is TGTGCCAGCAGCCATTCCTCAGGGGGCATTCAGTACTTC. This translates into CASSHSSGGIQYF.

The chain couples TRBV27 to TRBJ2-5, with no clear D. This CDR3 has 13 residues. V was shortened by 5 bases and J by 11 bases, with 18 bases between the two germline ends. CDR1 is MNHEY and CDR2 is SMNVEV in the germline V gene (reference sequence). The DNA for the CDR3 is TGTGCCAGCAGTGACGAACAGAACAATGAGCAGTACTTC. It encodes CASSDEQNNEQYF.

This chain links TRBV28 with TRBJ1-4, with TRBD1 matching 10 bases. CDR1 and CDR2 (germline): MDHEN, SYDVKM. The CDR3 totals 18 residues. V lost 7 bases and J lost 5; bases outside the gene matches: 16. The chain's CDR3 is CASTRPGQGVVRNEKLFF. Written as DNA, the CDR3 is TGTGCCAGCACCCGGCCCGGACAGGGGGTTGTTCGGAATGAAAAACTGTTTTTT.

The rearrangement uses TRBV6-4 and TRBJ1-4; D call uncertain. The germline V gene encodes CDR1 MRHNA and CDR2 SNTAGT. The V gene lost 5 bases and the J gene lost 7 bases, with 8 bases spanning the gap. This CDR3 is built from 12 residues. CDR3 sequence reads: CASSLTVEKLFF. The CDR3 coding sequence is TGTGCCAGCAGTTTGACGGTTGAAAAACTGTTTTTT.

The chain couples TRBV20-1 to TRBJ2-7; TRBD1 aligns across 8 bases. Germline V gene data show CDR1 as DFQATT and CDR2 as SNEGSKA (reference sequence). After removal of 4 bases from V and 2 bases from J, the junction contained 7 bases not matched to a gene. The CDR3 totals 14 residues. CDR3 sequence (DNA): TGCAGTGCTACCCGGACAGGGATGGCCTACGAGCAGTACTTC. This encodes CSATRTGMAYEQYF.

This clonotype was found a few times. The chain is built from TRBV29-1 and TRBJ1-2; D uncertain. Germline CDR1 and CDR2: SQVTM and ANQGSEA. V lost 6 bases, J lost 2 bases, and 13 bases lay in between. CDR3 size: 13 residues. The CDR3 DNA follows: TGCAGCGTCCCAGTAGTTCGGAACTATGGCTACACCTTC. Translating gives CSVPVVRNYGYTF.

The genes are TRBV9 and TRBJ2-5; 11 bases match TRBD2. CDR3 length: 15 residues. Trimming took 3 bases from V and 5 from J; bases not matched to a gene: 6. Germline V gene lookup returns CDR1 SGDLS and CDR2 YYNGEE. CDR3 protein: CASSALAGGRETQYF. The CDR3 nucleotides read TGTGCCAGCAGCGCCCTAGCGGGGGGTCGGGAGACCCAGTACTTC.

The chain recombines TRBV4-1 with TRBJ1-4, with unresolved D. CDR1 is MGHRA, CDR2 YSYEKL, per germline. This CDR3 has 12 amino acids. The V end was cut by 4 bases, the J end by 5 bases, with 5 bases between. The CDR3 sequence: CASSPRNEKLFF. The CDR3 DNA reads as TGCGCCAGCAGCCCCCGAAATGAAAAACTGTTTTTT.

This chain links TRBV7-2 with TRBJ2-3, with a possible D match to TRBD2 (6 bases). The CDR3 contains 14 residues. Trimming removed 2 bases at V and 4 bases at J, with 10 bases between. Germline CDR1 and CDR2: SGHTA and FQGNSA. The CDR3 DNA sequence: TGTGCCAGCAGCTTATCTAGCGCCCCAGATACGCAGTATTTT. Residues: CASSLSSAPDTQYF.

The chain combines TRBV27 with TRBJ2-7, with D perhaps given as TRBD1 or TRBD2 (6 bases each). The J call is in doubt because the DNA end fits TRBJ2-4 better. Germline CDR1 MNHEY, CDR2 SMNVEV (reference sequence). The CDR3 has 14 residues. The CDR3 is CASSLRGPENIQYF. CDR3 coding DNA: TGTGCCAGCAGTTTACGGGGGCCTGAAAACATTCAGTACTTC.

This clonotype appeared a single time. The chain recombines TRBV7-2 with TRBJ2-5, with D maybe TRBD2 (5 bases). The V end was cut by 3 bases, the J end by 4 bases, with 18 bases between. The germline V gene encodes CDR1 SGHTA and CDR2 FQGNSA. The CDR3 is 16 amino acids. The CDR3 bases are TGTGCCAGCAGCTTCCAGGCTTCCCGGGGTGGAGAGACCCAGTACTTC. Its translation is CASSFQASRGGETQYF.

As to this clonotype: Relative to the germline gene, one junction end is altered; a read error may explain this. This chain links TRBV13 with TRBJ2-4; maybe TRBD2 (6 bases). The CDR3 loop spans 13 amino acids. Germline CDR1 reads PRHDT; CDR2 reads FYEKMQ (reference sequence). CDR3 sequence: CASGLGRRAEQYF. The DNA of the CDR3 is TGTGCCAGCGGCTTAGGCCGGAGGGCGGAGCAGTACTTC.

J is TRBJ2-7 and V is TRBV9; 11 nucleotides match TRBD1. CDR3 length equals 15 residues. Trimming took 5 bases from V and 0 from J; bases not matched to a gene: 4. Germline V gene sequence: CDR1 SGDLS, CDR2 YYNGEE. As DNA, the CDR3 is TGTGCCAGCAGTAGGGACAGGGGGAGCTCCTACGAGCAGTACTTC. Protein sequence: CASSRDRGSSYEQYF.

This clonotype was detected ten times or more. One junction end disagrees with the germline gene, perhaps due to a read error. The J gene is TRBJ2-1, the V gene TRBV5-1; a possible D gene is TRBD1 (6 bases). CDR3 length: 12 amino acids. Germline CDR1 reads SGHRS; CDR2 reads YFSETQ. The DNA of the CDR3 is TGTGCCAGCAGCCTGGCAGGGGATGAGCAGTTCTTC. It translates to CASSLAGDEQFF. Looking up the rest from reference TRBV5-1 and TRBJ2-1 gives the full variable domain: KAGVTQTPRYLIKTRGQQVTLSCSPISGHRSVSWYQQTPGQGLQFLFEYFSETQRNKGNFPGRFSGRQFSNSRSEMNVSTLELGDSALYLCASSLAGDEQFFGPGTRLTVL.